This T cell receptor (beta chain) was found in a study of blood T cell repertoires in COVID-19. The overall study: The cDNA or gDNA used as material had been derived from T cells, B-cell-depleted T cells, or PBMCs.

While infection was still active, Seattle patients were enrolled and then followed longitudinally. Authors' methods: Using reference gene primer amplification, nucleated cell counts were estimated. Libraries were prepared by immunoSEQ multiplex PCR; TCRdb keeps only in-frame clonotypes and omits some of them. V and J calls and clone size are copied from that table; D and trimming were computed from the DNA. Of some 400,000 clones in the sample, roughly 86% were seen once. Germline V CDR1 and CDR2: SGHTA, FQGNSA. V gave up 5 bases and J gave up 0 bases, with 11 bases separating them. This CDR3 has 14 amino acids.

The chain is built from TRBV7-2 and TRBJ2-7; possibly TRBD1 for D (6 bases). The material sequenced was peripheral blood. The receptor comes from a woman aged 25 to 39 with COVID-19, enrolled during active disease. CDR3 nucleotide sequence: TGTGCCAGCAGCATACTGGACAGCTCCTACGAGCAGTACTTC. As protein: CASSILDSSYEQYF.